Below are 17 T cell receptor beta chains sequenced from a single sample in a study of blood T cell repertoires in COVID-19. Sequenced by immunoSEQ multiplex PCR; TCRdb stores in-frame clones only, minus some. The data hold roughly 160,000 clones, with approximately 86% observed a single time. Sequencing was done on a sample of peripheral blood. The receptors stem from a woman older than 75 with COVID-19, enrolled during active disease.

The chain has TRBV28 and TRBJ2-1; D ambiguous. The germline V gene has CDR1 MDHEN and CDR2 SYDVKM. This CDR3 spans 19 amino acids. V was pared by 5 bases and J by 0 bases, with 23 bases between. The CDR3 DNA follows: TGTGCCAGCAGTCCTCGACTTGAGCGAGAGGTGAGCTCCTACAATGAGCAGTTCTTC. Translation gives CASSPRLEREVSSYNEQFF. The whole variable domain, filled in from reference TRBV28 and TRBJ2-1, reads DVKVTQSSRYLVKRTGEKVFLECVQDMDHENMFWYRQDPGLGLRLIYFSYDVKMKEKGDIPEGYSVSREKKERFSLILESASTNQTSMYLCASSPRLEREVSSYNEQFFGPGTRLTVL.

The chain employs TRBV7-2 and TRBJ2-7, with 9 nucleotides matching TRBD2. CDR1 and CDR2 (germline): SGHTA, FQGNSA. J lost 0 bases, V lost 4 bases, and 7 bases had no gene match. The CDR3 contains 16 residues. CDR3 in DNA: TGTGCCAGCAGCTGGGTGGCTAGCGGGACCTCCTACGAGCAGTACTTC. It translates to CASSWVASGTSYEQYF. Together with reference TRBV7-2 and TRBJ2-7, the CDR3 gives the full variable domain: GAGVSQSPSNKVTEKGKDVELRCDPISGHTALYWYRQSLGQGLEFLIYFQGNSAPDKSGLPSDRFSAERTGGSVSTLTIQRTQQEDSAVYLCASSWVASGTSYEQYFGPGTRLTVT.

The chain links TRBV5-1 to TRBJ2-2; TRBD1 is a possible D gene (6 bases). Looked up from germline, CDR1 is SGHRS and CDR2 is YFSETQ. The V end lost 7 bases, the J end lost 1 base, and 29 bases lay between the germline ends. This CDR3 is built from 20 residues. The CDR3 spells CASGEQGRRAPPLNTGELFF. DNA for the CDR3: TGCGCCAGCGGCGAACAGGGACGACGCGCCCCCCCCCTGAACACCGGGGAGCTGTTTTTT.

The chain couples TRBV6-6 to TRBJ2-7, with TRBD2 matching 7 bases. This CDR3 spans 16 amino acids. Germline CDR1 MNHNY, CDR2 SVGAGI (reference sequence). V was clipped by 0 bases and J by 1 base; unmatched bases: 6. The CDR3 is CASSYSKLARSYEQYF. DNA of the CDR3: TGTGCCAGCAGTTACTCGAAACTAGCGAGATCCTACGAGCAGTACTTC.

V gene TRBV10-3 combines with J gene TRBJ2-3; possible D gene TRBD2, 5 bases. The germline gives CDR1 ENHRY, CDR2 SYGVKD. V lost 4 bases and J lost 0, with 5 bases in between. The CDR3 runs to 13 residues. CDR3 in amino acids: CAISGGSTDTQYF. DNA of the CDR3: TGTGCCATCAGTGGAGGGAGCACAGATACGCAGTATTTT.

The chain uses TRBV6-2 or TRBV6-3 and TRBJ1-5; D gene ambiguous. The V gene lost 6 bases and the J gene lost 0 bases, with 12 bases spanning the gap. This CDR3 comprises 15 residues. CDR1 is MNHEY and CDR2 is SVGEGT in the germline V gene. CDR3 in DNA: TGTGCCAGCAGCCAAATAATCGGTAGCAATCAGCCCCAGCATTTT. Translated: CASSQIIGSNQPQHF.

The table lists this clone with a count of one. CDR3 protein: CASSSAGIPRTDTQYF. The CDR3 coding sequence is TGTGCCAGCAGCTCCGCAGGGATTCCCCGCACAGATACGCAGTATTTT. The rearrangement links TRBV9 to TRBJ2-3; D might be TRBD1 (5 bases). Trimming removed 4 bases from V and 1 base from J, with 16 bases in between. The germline CDR1 and CDR2 sequences are SGDLS and YYNGEE. The CDR3 runs 16 residues.

The chain links TRBV2 to TRBJ2-7, with 11 bases that match TRBD2. The CDR3 consists of 13 residues. Germline CDR1 SNHLY, CDR2 FYNNEI. J was trimmed by 6 bases and V by 7 bases; bases with no gene match: 5. CDR3 sequence (DNA): TGTGCCAGCACGGGACTAGCGGACGGCGAGCAGTACTTC. As protein: CASTGLADGEQYF. The full variable domain, its missing parts supplied by reference TRBV2 and TRBJ2-7, is EPEVTQTPSHQVTQMGQEVILRCVPISNHLYFYWYRQILGQKVEFLVSFYNNEISEKSEIFDDQFSVERPDGSNFTLKIRSTKLEDSAMYFCASTGLADGEQYFGPGTRLTVT.

The chain is built from TRBV19 and TRBJ1-1, with D hard to call. Trimming cost V 5 bases and J 6 bases, with 16 bases left between them. Germline values: CDR1 LNHDA, CDR2 SQIVND (reference sequence). This CDR3 spans 14 amino acids. In nucleotides, the CDR3 is TGTGCCAGTAGTTGGTTGCAGGATCGAGCTGAAGCTTTCTTT. It codes for CASSWLQDRAEAFF.

This clone was observed once. The rearrangement joins TRBV5-1 to TRBJ1-1; D ambiguous. This CDR3 comprises 14 residues. The V gene's germline CDR1 is SGHRS and CDR2 YFSETQ. V was clipped by 0 bases and J by 0 bases, with 6 bases between them. The CDR3 region has the DNA TGCGCCAGCAGCTTGGATGACATGAACACTGAAGCTTTCTTT. The encoded protein is CASSLDDMNTEAFF.

The rearrangement links TRBV19 to TRBJ2-7, with TRBD2 identical over 7 bases. The V segment lost 6 bases and the J segment 5 bases; nucleotides outside the gene matches: 7. The germline gives CDR1 LNHDA, CDR2 SQIVND (reference sequence). CDR3 length: 13 amino acids. The CDR3 sequence: CASRYRAGDEQYF. The CDR3 bases are TGTGCCAGTAGATATAGGGCGGGAGACGAGCAGTACTTC. Full variable domain (outside the CDR3, taken from reference TRBV19 and TRBJ2-7): DGGITQSPKYLFRKEGQNVTLSCEQNLNHDAMYWYRQDPGQGLRLIYYSQIVNDFQKGDIAEGYSVSREKKESFPLTVTSAQKNPTAFYLCASRYRAGDEQYFGPGTRLTVT.

The gene calls are TRBV29-1 and TRBJ1-5, with a possible D match to TRBD1 (6 bases). The germline V gene encodes CDR1 SQVTM and CDR2 ANQGSEA. Trimming left V 6 bases short and J 4 bases short, with 10 bases between. The CDR3 loop spans 12 amino acids. The CDR3, as DNA: TGCAGCGTCGGGACACAGAATCAGCCCCAGCATTTT. Residues: CSVGTQNQPQHF.

This clone was observed once. This chain connects TRBV15 to TRBJ1-6; 9 nucleotides match TRBD1. The CDR3 runs 15 residues. J lost 10 bases, V lost 1 base, and 5 bases had no gene match. Germline CDR1 reads LNHNV; CDR2 reads YYDKDF (reference sequence). CDR3 sequence: CATSRAKDRGSPLHF. The CDR3 DNA reads TGTGCCACCAGCAGAGCTAAAGACAGGGGGTCACCCCTCCACTTT.

Remarks on this clone: Since a much larger clone is just one base distant, this may be a read error. The chain employs TRBV6-5 and TRBJ2-5; D is uncertain. This CDR3 has 11 residues. Germline CDR1 reads MNHEY; CDR2 reads SVGAGI. Trimming removed 6 bases at V and 2 bases at J, with 4 bases between. The CDR3 protein is CASSSQETQYF. CDR3 bases: TGTGCCAGCAGCTCTCAAGAGACCCAGTACTTC.

This chain joins TRBV6-1 and TRBJ1-3, with D hard to call. The CDR3 contains 14 residues. V shed 6 bases and J shed 0 bases, with 9 bases lying between them. Germline CDR1 and CDR2: MNHNS and SASEGT. Here the CDR3 DNA reads TGTGCCAGCAGGATAAATAGCTCTGGAAACACCATATATTTT. Amino acid sequence: CASRINSSGNTIYF.

V gene TRBV9 combines with J gene TRBJ2-5, with TRBD1 matching over 8 bases. Germline trimming cut 4 bases from V and 5 bases from J; bases unmatched to any gene: 10. Germline loops: CDR1 SGDLS, CDR2 YYNGEE. The length of the CDR3 is 15 residues. The CDR3 DNA sequence: TGTGCCAGCAGCCCCAGACAGGGGTTTGAGGAGACCCAGTACTTC. It is translated as CASSPRQGFEETQYF.

The V gene is TRBV9, the J gene TRBJ2-7; D uncertain. Germline values: CDR1 SGDLS, CDR2 YYNGEE. Trimming pared 3 bases from V and 5 bases from J, leaving 21 bases between. This CDR3 comprises 16 residues. CDR3 sequence reads: CASSASGAFVSDEQYF. CDR3 in DNA: TGTGCCAGCAGCGCCTCGGGTGCCTTCGTGTCGGACGAGCAGTACTTC.